This passage covers 6 T cell receptor beta chains from one sample sequenced in a study of T cell responses to AZD1222 COVID-19 vaccine. Repertoires were generated with immunoSEQ multiplex PCR, while TCRdb's copy carries only in-frame clones and drops some. The top ten hold approximately 28% of the sample, which has approximately 130,000 clones, 85% to 90% seen once. This specimen was peripheral blood, taken on day 0 of AZD1222 vaccination. These receptor sequences come from an adult in good health.

The V call is TRBV6-4, the J call TRBJ1-1, with a weak D call TRBD1 (5 bases). V was cut by 2 bases and J by 1 base, with 5 bases left in between. CDR1 is MRHNA, CDR2 SNTAGT, per germline. This CDR3 contains 13 residues. CDR3 coding DNA: TGTGCCAGCAGTGACCAGGGGAACACTGAAGCTTTCTTT. Encoded protein: CASSDQGNTEAFF.

The CDR3 DNA reads as TGCGCCAGCAGCCAAGATCCAGGGGCAGATCAGCCCCAGCATTTT. Residues: CASSQDPGADQPQHF. The chain employs TRBV4-1 and TRBJ1-5; D might be TRBD1 (6 bases). Germline lookup yields CDR1 MGHRA and CDR2 YSYEKL. The CDR3 totals 15 residues. V was cut by 0 bases and J by 5 bases, with 11 bases left in between.

This clone has just a few counts. This chain connects TRBV28 to TRBJ2-6; tentatively, D is TRBD2 (6 bases). Trimming cost V 6 bases and J 2 bases, with 11 bases left between them. There are 15 residues in the CDR3. The germline V gene encodes CDR1 MDHEN and CDR2 SYDVKM. CDR3 sequence: CASSTEGAGANVLTF. The CDR3 nucleotides read TGTGCCAGCAGCACGGAGGGAGCTGGGGCCAACGTCCTGACTTTC.

V usage is TRBV5-1 and J usage is TRBJ2-1; weak D call: TRBD2 (7 bases). The CDR3 is 13 residues long. Germline values: CDR1 SGHRS, CDR2 YFSETQ. The ends were cut back, 0 bases at V and 8 bases at J, with 9 bases in the middle. The CDR3 loop is CASSLAGGHEQFF. Here the CDR3 DNA reads TGCGCCAGCAGCTTGGCCGGGGGGCATGAGCAGTTCTTC.

The chain couples TRBV3-1 (or the pseudogene TRBV3-2) to TRBJ2-3; TRBD1 is a possible D gene (6 bases). This CDR3 is 13 amino acids long. The germline CDR1 and CDR2 sequences are LGHDT and YNNKEL (reference sequence). V was shortened by 0 bases and J by 8 bases, with 9 bases between the two germline ends. The CDR3 DNA reads as TGTGCCAGCAGCCAAGAAAGAGGGGGTACGCAGTATTTT. The encoded protein is CASSQERGGTQYF.

The chain uses TRBV5-4 and TRBJ2-1; D is possibly TRBD1 (5 bases). The germline V and J ends were trimmed by 7 bases and 6 bases, with 14 bases remaining between them. Germline V lookup: CDR1 SGHNT, CDR2 YYREEE (reference sequence). The CDR3 totals 13 residues. The CDR3 DNA reads as TGTGCCAGCCGGCCGGACATTGTCAATGAGCAGTTCTTC. Translation: CASRPDIVNEQFF.